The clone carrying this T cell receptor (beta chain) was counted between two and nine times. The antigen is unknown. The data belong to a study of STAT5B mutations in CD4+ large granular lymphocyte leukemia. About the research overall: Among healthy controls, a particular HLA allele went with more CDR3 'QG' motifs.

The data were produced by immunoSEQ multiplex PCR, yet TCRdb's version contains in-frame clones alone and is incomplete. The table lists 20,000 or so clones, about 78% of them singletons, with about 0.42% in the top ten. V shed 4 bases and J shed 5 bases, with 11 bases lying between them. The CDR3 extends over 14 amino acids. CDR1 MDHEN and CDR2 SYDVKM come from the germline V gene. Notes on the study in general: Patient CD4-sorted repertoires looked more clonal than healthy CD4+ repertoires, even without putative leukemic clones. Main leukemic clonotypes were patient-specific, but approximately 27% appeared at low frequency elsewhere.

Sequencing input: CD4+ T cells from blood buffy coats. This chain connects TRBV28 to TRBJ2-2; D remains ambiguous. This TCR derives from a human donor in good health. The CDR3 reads CASSSRTITGELFF. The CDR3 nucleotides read TGTGCCAGCAGTTCGCGGACGATTACCGGGGAGCTGTTTTTT.